A selection of T cell receptor beta chains follows, all from one sample in a study of Graves' ophthalmopathy and Graves' hyperthyroidism. TCRdb reprocessed the multiplex PCR reads with MiXCR, giving one entry per CDR3 protein. This sample has some 350,000 distinct CDR3 sequences; roughly 15% occur once, and the top ten carry 2.4%. Sequencing was carried out using peripheral blood. The source of these receptors is an adult woman with stable Graves' hyperthyroidism. Both conserved end residues are part of each CDR3. The order of the fields is clone size, V gene, J gene, D gene, CDR3 protein, CDR3 DNA. The D gene is left open where the match is weak. The size entry is marked missing in some rows and otherwise reads once, few, many or a size class.

>-|TRBV20-1|TRBJ1-1|-
CSARDLGPSKAFF
TGCAGTGCTAGAGATCTCGGGCCCAGCAAAGCTTTCTTT
>many|TRBV28|TRBJ1-2|TRBD1
CASSLLQGTGYGYTF
TGTGCCAGCAGTTTACTCCAGGGGACAGGCTATGGCTACACCTTC
>many|TRBV24-1|TRBJ2-2|-
CATSDPFTGELFF
TGTGCCACCAGTGATCCGTTCACCGGGGAGCTGTTTTTT
>many|TRBV13|TRBJ1-2|-
CASSLGAGGDYGYTF
TGTGCCAGCAGCTTAGGTGCGGGAGGAGACTATGGCTACACCTTC
>once|TRBV24-1|TRBJ1-2|-
CATSDLDRHNGYTF
TGTGCCACCAGTGATTTGGACAGGCATAATGGCTACACCTTC
>-|TRBV28|TRBJ2-5|TRBD1
CASSSGTGGRETQYF
TGTGCCAGCAGTTCCGGGACAGGGGGTCGGGAGACCCAGTACTTC
>many|TRBV6-2/TRBV6-3|TRBJ2-7|-
CASSYSPGYRTTYEQYF
TGTGCCAGCAGTTACTCGCCAGGGTACCGAACAACCTACGAGCAGTACTTC
>many|TRBV11-2|TRBJ2-7|-
CASSTRQVDEQYF
TGTGCCAGCAGCACCCGACAGGTTGACGAGCAGTACTTC
>-|TRBV6-1|TRBJ2-7|-
CASSPTGHRPYEQYF
TGTGCCAGCAGTCCGACGGGACACCGACCTTACGAGCAGTACTTC
>-|TRBV6-1|TRBJ1-1|-
CASSLAIYTEAFF
TGTGCCAGCAGCCTAGCGATCTACACTGAAGCTTTCTTT
>few|TRBV20-1|TRBJ2-3|-
CSASRTSTDTQYF
TGCAGTGCTAGCAGAACTAGTACAGATACGCAGTATTTT
>many|TRBV6-5|TRBJ2-2|-
CASSSDRTNTGELFF
TGTGCCAGCAGTTCGGACAGAACGAACACCGGGGAGCTGTTTTTT
>many|TRBV15|TRBJ2-7|-
CATSRDPFSGQGRHEQYF
-
>many|TRBV20-1|TRBJ1-2|-
CSARVPVGGGYTF
TGCAGTGCTAGGGTACCCGTTGGGGGTGGCTACACCTTC
>once|TRBV18|TRBJ2-7|TRBD2
CASSPPTSEAYEQYF
TGTGCCAGCTCACCACCTACTAGCGAGGCCTACGAGCAGTACTTC
>few|TRBV20-1|TRBJ2-5|-
CSARVSGSETQYF
TGCAGTGCTAGAGTATCAGGGTCGGAGACCCAGTACTTC
>-|TRBV2|TRBJ2-7|-
CASSEWGVPYEQYF
TGTGCCAGCAGTGAGTGGGGGGTCCCCTACGAGCAGTACTTC
>-|TRBV28|TRBJ2-7|TRBD2
CAGVTSGSSEQYF
TGTGCCGGAGTGACTAGCGGGTCCAGTGAGCAGTACTTC
>many|TRBV12-3/TRBV12-4|TRBJ2-5|-
CASSSGVGETQYF
TGTGCCAGCAGTTCGGGGGTTGGGGAGACCCAGTACTTC
>-|TRBV6-5|TRBJ2-2|-
CASSYATGSSTGELFF
TGTGCCAGCAGTTACGCGACCGGTTCCTCAACCGGGGAGCTGTTTTTT
>many|TRBV7-2|TRBJ2-2|TRBD1
CASSRGQINTGELFF
TGTGCCAGCAGCCGGGGACAGATAAACACCGGGGAGCTGTTTTTT
>many|TRBV11-2|TRBJ1-3|-
CASSLEGSSGNTIYF
TGTGCCAGCAGCTTAGAGGGGAGCTCTGGAAACACCATATATTTT
>many|TRBV7-3|TRBJ2-7|-
CASSLTVASSSYEQYF
TGTGCCAGCAGCTTAACGGTGGCTAGCAGCTCCTACGAGCAGTACTTC
>many|TRBV6-5|TRBJ2-4|-
CASSSTSTKAKNIQYF
TGTGCCAGCAGTTCCACTAGCACCAAAGCCAAAAACATTCAGTACTTC
>few|TRBV6-5|TRBJ2-7|TRBD2
CASNLAGVGYEQYF
TGTGCCAGCAATTTAGCGGGAGTAGGCTACGAGCAGTACTTC
>few|TRBV4-3|TRBJ2-7|TRBD2
CASSQVVAGVSAYEQYF
TGCGCCAGCAGCCAAGTGGTAGCGGGAGTTTCAGCCTACGAGCAGTACTTC
>many|TRBV12-3/TRBV12-4|TRBJ2-7|TRBD2
CASSSRFLRGGPYEQYF
TGTGCCAGCAGTTCCCGCTTTTTGCGGGGGGGTCCCTACGAGCAGTACTTC